This T cell receptor (beta chain) was found in a study of technical replicates of blood from a few donors. The table came from immunoSEQ multiplex PCR; TCRdb's copy has only in-frame clones and leaves some out. The data contain 65,000 to 95,000 clones, 98% of them singletons. Sequenced sample: T cells isolated from PBMCs. The TCR comes from a human donor in good health.

CDR3 in amino acids: CASKPTGTSGVGELFF. Written as DNA, the CDR3 is TGTGCCAGCAAACCCACTGGGACTAGCGGTGTTGGGGAGCTGTTTTTT. J is TRBJ2-2 and V is TRBV6-4; 11 bases are shared with TRBD2. Losses at the gene ends were 7 bases for V and 8 bases for J; bases not matched to a gene: 12. Looked up from germline, CDR1 is MRHNA and CDR2 is SNTAGT. The CDR3 sequence is 16 residues long.